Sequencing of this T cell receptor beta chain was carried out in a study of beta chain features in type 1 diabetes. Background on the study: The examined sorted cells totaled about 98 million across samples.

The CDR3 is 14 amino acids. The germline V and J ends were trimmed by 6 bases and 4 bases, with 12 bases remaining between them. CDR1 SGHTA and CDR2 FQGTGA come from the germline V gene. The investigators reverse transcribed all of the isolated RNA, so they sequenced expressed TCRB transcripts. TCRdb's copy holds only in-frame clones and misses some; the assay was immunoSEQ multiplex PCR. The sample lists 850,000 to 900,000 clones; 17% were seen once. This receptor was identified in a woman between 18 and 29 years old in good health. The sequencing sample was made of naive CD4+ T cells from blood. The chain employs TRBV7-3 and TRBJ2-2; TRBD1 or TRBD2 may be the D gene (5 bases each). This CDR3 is CASRSGTATGELFF. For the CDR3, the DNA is TGTGCCAGCAGATCCGGGACGGCCACCGGGGAGCTGTTTTTT.